Each of the 10 T cell receptor beta chains below was sequenced from the same sample in a study of regulatory T cells in long-lasting Graves disease. Time point indicated: persistent/refractory GD, antithyroid drugs over 5 years with positive TRAb. TCR sequences were obtained from RNA taken from PBMCs. Relying on iRepertoire HTBI primers and Arm-PCR of CDR3 regions, the team built TCR beta libraries. TCRdb ran MiXCR on the multiplex PCR reads and lists one entry per CDR3 protein. Of approximately 360,000 distinct CDR3 sequences listed, approximately 25% are singletons. The sample was peripheral blood mononuclear cells (PBMCs), taken when the disease was refractory, from a patient treated with antithyroid drugs. The receptors were gathered from a middle-aged woman with Graves disease.

This clonotype was found many times. V and J are TRBV27 and TRBJ1-6; no clear D gene. The CDR3 has 13 residues. With 4 bases removed from V and 6 bases from J, the gap between germline ends came to 7 bases. Germline V lookup: CDR1 MNHEY, CDR2 SMNVEV (reference sequence). CDR3 coding DNA: TGTGCCAGCAGTTCCGCCCCTAATTCACCCCTCCACTTT. Amino acids: CASSSAPNSPLHF.

The count of this clonotype is one. Since a much larger clone is just one base distant, this may be a read error. The rearrangement joins TRBV6-1 to TRBJ2-7; no clear D gene. The germline CDR1 and CDR2 sequences are MNHNS and SASEGT. There are 12 residues in the CDR3. Trimming shortened V by 8 bases and J by 9 bases, and 17 bases separated the two germline ends. CDR3 bases: TGTGCCAGCGGTCCGGATCGACGGACGCAGTACTTC. Protein sequence: CASGPDRRTQYF.

The sample holds many counts of this clonotype. This chain uses TRBV25-1 with TRBJ2-7, with 9 bases identical to TRBD1. Germline-derived CDR1 and CDR2 are MGHDK and SYGVNS. CDR3 length: 14 residues. Unmatched junction bases numbered 6, after V lost 6 bases and J lost 3 bases. CDR3 sequence (DNA): TGTGCCAGCAGGAGGACAGGGGCAAACTACGAGCAGTACTTC. The encoded protein is CASRRTGANYEQYF.

This clonotype was recorded at least ten times. The gene calls are TRBV2 and TRBJ1-4, with TRBD1 matching over 7 bases. There are 16 residues in the CDR3. Germline lookup yields CDR1 SNHLY and CDR2 FYNNEI. V lost 7 bases, J lost 0 bases, and 8 bases stayed unmatched. The CDR3 sequence: CASKGQHFATNEKLFF. Here the CDR3 DNA reads TGTGCCAGCAAGGGACAGCACTTCGCAACTAATGAAAAACTGTTTTTT.

The sample holds many counts of this clonotype. The gene calls are TRBV28 and TRBJ1-5; a possible D gene is TRBD1 (6 bases). V was shortened by 2 bases and J by 2 bases, with 13 bases between the two germline ends. CDR3 length: 16 residues. Germline V gives CDR1 MDHEN, CDR2 SYDVKM. CDR3 nucleotides: TGTGCCAGCAGTTTACACAGGGTCGGGCGCAATCAGCCCCAGCATTTT. Translation gives CASSLHRVGRNQPQHF. The entire variable domain, with the rest obtained from reference TRBV28 and TRBJ1-5, is as follows: DVKVTQSSRYLVKRTGEKVFLECVQDMDHENMFWYRQDPGLGLRLIYFSYDVKMKEKGDIPEGYSVSREKKERFSLILESASTNQTSMYLCASSLHRVGRNQPQHFGDGTRLSIL.

On this clonotype itself: A read error may explain this, as a much larger clone is one base away. The rearrangement links TRBV27 to TRBJ1-5; a possible D gene is TRBD1 (5 bases). V gave up 6 bases and J gave up 1 base, with 10 bases separating them. There are 14 residues in the CDR3. Germline CDR1 MNHEY, CDR2 SMNVEV (reference sequence). Here the CDR3 DNA reads TGTGCCAGCAGGGGGGGGAAGAGCAATCAGCCCCAGCATTTT. Protein sequence: CASRGGKSNQPQHF.

This clonotype was seen many times. V is TRBV20-1 and J is TRBJ1-5; the match to TRBD1 covers 8 bases. V was clipped by 6 bases and J by 7 bases; unmatched bases: 8. The CDR3 runs 13 residues. Germline values: CDR1 DFQATT, CDR2 SNEGSKA (reference sequence). The CDR3 DNA follows: TGCAGTGCAAGGGGACAGGCTGACCAGCCCCAGCATTTT. It encodes CSARGQADQPQHF.

The chain has TRBV5-1 and TRBJ2-5, with TRBD2 matching over 13 bases. The DNA end favors TRBJ2-1, so the J call may be wrong. Germline V gene lookup returns CDR1 SGHRS and CDR2 YFSETQ. CDR3 length: 14 amino acids. CDR3 sequence (DNA): TGCGCCAGCAGCTTGAGGGGACTAGCGGGAGAGCAGTTCTTC. It codes for CASSLRGLAGEQFF.

This clonotype was observed a handful of times. Mismatch with germline at one junction end may stem from a read error. This chain connects TRBV27 to TRBJ2-1; the D gene is possibly TRBD2 (6 bases). Germline-derived CDR1 and CDR2 are MNHEY and SMNVEV (reference sequence). The length of the CDR3 is 13 residues. Written as DNA, the CDR3 is TGTGCCAGCAGTTTAAGTGGGAGGCAGTTTAAGGTCTTC. Translating gives CASSLSGRQFKVF.

This clonotype was seen at least ten times. The chain has TRBV6-5 and TRBJ2-2; D possibly corresponds to TRBD2 (6 bases). The V gene's germline CDR1 is MNHEY and CDR2 SVGAGI. Trimming took 2 bases from V and 6 from J, leaving 16 bases between them. The CDR3 is made up of 16 amino acids. CDR3 protein: CASSYINLTGAGELFF. The CDR3 DNA reads as TGTGCCAGCAGTTACATCAATCTGACGGGGGCCGGGGAGCTGTTTTTT.